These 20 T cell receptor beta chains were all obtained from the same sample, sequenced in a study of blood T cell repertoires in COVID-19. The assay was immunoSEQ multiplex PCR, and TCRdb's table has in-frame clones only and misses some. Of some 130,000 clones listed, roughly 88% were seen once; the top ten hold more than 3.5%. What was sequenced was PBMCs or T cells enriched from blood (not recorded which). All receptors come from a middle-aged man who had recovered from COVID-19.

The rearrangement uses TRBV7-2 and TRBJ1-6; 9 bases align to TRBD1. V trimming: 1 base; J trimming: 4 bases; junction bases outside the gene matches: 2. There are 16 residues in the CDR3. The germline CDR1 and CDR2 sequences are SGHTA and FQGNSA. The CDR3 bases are TGTGCCAGCAGCTTAGGGGGACAGGGTTATAATTCACCCCTCCACTTT. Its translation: CASSLGGQGYNSPLHF.

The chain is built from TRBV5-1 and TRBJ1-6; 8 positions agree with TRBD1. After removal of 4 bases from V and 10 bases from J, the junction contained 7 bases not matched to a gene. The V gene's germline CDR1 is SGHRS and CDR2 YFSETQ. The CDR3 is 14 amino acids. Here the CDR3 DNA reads TGCGCCAGCAGCATCGGACAGGGTGAGTCACCCCTCCACTTT. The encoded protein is CASSIGQGESPLHF.

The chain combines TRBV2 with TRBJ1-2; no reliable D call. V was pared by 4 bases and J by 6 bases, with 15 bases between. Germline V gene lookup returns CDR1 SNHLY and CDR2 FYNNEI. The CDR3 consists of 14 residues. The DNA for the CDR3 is TGTGCCAGCAGTGCCACTGGGGAGGGAAATGGCTACACCTTC. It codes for CASSATGEGNGYTF.

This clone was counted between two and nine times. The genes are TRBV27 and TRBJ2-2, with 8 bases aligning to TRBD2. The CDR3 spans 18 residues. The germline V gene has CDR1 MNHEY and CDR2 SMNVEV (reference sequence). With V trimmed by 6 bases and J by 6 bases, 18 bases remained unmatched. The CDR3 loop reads CASSLRGGGTRWPGELFF. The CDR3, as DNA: TGTGCCAGCAGCTTAAGGGGGGGAGGGACTAGGTGGCCCGGGGAGCTGTTTTTT.

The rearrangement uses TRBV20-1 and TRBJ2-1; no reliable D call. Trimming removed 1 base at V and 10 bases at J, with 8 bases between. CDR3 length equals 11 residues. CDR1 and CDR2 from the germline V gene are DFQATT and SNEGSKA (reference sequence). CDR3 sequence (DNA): TGCAGTGCTAGAGCGACAAAGGAGCAGTTCTTC. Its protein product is CSARATKEQFF.

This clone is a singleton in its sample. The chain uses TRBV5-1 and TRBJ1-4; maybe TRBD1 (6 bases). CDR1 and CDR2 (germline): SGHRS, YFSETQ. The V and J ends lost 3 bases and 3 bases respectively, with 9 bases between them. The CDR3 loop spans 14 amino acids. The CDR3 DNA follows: TGCGCCAGCAGCTCAGGGGCGGCTAATGAAAAACTGTTTTTT. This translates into CASSSGAANEKLFF.

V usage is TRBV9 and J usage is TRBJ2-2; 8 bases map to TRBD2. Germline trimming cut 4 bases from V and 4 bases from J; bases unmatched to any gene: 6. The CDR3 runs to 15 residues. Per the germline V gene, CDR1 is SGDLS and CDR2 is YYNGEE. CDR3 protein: CASSPAGAFTGELFF. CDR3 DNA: TGTGCCAGCAGCCCAGCGGGGGCCTTCACCGGGGAGCTGTTTTTT.

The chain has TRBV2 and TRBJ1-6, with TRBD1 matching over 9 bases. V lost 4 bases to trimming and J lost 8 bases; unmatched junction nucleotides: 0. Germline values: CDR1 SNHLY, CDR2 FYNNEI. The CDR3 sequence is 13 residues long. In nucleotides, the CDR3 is TGTGCCAGCAGTGGGGACAGGGATTCACCCCTCCACTTT. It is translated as CASSGDRDSPLHF.

The CDR3 DNA follows: TGTGCCTGGAGTCCCCAAATGAACACTGAAGCTTTCTTT. Protein: CAWSPQMNTEAFF. The rearrangement joins TRBV30 to TRBJ1-1; no clear D. This CDR3 has 13 residues. CDR1 is GTSNPN and CDR2 is SVGIG in the germline V gene (reference sequence). V shed 2 bases and J shed 0 bases, with 7 bases lying between them.

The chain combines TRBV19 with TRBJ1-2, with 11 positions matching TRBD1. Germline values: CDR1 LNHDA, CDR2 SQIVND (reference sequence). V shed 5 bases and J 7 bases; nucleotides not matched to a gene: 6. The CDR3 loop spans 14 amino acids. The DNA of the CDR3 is TGTGCCAGTAGTGTCGGACAGGGGGCTGGTGGCTACACCTTC. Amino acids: CASSVGQGAGGYTF.

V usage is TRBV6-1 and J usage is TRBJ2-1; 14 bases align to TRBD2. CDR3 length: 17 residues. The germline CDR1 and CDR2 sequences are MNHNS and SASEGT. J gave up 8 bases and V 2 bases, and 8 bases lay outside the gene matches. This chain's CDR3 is CASSEFLGLAGVHEQFF. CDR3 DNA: TGTGCCAGCAGTGAATTCTTGGGACTAGCGGGAGTCCATGAGCAGTTCTTC.

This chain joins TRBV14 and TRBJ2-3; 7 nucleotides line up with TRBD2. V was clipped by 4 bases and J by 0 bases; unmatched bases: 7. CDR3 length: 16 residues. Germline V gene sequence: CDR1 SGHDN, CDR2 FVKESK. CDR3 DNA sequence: TGTGCCAGCAGCCGCAAGGTTAGCGGGAGCACAGATACGCAGTATTTT. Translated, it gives CASSRKVSGSTDTQYF.

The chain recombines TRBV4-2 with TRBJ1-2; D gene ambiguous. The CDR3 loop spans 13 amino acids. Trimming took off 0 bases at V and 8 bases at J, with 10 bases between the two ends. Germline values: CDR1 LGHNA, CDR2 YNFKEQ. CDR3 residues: CASSQDPAGGYTF. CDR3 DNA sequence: TGTGCCAGCAGCCAAGATCCGGCGGGGGGCTACACCTTC.

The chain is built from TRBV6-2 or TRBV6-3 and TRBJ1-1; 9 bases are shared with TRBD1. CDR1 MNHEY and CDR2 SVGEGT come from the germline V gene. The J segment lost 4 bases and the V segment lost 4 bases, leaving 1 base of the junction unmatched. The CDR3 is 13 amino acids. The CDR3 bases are TGTGCCAGCAGTTGGGACAGGGTCACTGAAGCTTTCTTT. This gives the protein CASSWDRVTEAFF.

This CDR3 reads CASSLARTGDGTDTQYF. The CDR3 DNA follows: TGCGCCAGCAGCTTGGCGCGGACAGGGGATGGAACAGATACGCAGTATTTT. This chain links TRBV5-1 with TRBJ2-3; 9 bases map to TRBD1. Germline CDR1 and CDR2: SGHRS and YFSETQ. J was trimmed by 3 bases and V by 0 bases; bases with no gene match: 8. The CDR3 loop spans 17 amino acids.

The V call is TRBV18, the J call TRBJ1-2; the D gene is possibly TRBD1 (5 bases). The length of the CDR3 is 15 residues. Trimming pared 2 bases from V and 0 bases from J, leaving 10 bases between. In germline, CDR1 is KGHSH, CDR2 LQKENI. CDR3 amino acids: CASSPFGQANYGYTF. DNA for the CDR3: TGTGCCAGCTCACCATTCGGACAAGCTAACTATGGCTACACCTTC.

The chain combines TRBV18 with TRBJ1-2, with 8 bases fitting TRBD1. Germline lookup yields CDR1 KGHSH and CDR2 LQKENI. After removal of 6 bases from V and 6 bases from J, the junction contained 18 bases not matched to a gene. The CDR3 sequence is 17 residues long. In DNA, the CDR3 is TGTGCCAGCTCTCGATCCCTACAGGGGGAAGGTGGGGATGGCTACACCTTC. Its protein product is CASSRSLQGEGGDGYTF.

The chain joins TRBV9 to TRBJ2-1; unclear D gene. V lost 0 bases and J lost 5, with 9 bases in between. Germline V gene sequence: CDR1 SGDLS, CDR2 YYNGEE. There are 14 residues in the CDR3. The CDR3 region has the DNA TGTGCCAGCAGCGTAGCCTCCTTCGACAATGAGCAGTTCTTC. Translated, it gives CASSVASFDNEQFF.

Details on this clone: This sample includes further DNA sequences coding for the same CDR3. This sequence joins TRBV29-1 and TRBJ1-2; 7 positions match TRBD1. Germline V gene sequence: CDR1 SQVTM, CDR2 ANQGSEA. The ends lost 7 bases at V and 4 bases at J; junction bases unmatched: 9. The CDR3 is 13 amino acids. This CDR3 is CSDTRGLGYGYTF. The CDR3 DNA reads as TGCAGCGATACTAGGGGGCTGGGCTATGGCTACACCTTC.

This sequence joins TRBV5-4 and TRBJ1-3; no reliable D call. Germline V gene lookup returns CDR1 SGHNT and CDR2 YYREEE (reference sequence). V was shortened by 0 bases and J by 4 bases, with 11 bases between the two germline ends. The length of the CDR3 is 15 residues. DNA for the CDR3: TGTGCCAGCAGCTTGGTTACAGCAACAGGAAACACCATATATTTT. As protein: CASSLVTATGNTIYF. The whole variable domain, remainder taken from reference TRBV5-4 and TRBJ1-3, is ETGVTQSPTHLIKTRGQQVTLRCSSQSGHNTVSWYQQALGQGPQFIFQYYREEENGRGNFPPRFSGLQFPNYSSELNVNALELDDSALYLCASSLVTATGNTIYFGEGSWLTVV.